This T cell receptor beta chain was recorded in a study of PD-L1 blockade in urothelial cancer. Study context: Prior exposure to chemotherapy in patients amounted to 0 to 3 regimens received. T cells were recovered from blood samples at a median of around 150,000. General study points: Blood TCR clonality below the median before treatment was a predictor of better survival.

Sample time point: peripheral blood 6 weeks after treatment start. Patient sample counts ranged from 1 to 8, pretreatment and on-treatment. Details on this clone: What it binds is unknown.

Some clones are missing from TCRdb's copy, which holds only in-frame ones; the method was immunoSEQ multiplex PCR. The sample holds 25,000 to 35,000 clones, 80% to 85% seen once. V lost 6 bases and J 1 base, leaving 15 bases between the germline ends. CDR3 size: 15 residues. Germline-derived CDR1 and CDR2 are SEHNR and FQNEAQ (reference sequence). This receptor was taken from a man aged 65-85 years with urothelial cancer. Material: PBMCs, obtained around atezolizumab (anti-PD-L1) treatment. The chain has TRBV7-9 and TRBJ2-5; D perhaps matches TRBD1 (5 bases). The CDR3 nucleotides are TGTGCCAGCAGTGCTATACAGGCGATCCAAGAGACCCAGTACTTC. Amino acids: CASSAIQAIQETQYF.